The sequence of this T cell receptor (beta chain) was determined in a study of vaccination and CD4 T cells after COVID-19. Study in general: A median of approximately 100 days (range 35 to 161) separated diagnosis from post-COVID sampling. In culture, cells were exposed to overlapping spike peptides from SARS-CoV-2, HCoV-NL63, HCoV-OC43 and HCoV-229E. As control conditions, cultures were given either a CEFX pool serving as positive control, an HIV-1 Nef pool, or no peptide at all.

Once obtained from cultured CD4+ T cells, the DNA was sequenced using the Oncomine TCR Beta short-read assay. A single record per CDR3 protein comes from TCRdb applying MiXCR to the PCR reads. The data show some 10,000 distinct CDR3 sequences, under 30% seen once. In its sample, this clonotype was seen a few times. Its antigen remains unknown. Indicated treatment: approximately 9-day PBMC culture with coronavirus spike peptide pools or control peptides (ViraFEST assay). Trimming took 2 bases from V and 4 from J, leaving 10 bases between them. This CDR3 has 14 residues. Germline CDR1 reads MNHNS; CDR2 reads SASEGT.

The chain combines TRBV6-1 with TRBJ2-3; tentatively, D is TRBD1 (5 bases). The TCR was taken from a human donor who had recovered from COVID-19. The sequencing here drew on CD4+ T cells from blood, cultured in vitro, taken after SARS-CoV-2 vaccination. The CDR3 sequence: CASSERGQPDTQYF. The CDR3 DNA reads TGTGCCAGCAGTGAACGAGGACAACCAGATACGCAGTATTTT.